This TCR beta chain was identified in a study of T cell changes during pregnancy in multiple sclerosis. Sequencing was performed with immunoSEQ multiplex PCR; in TCRdb, only in-frame clones are kept and a portion is missing. The sample has tens of thousands of clones, over 75% seen once. The clonotype comes from a female donor with multiple sclerosis, enrolled in a pregnancy study. The source was CD8+ T cells from peripheral blood mononuclear cells, collected before pregnancy.

The CDR3 here is CASSLPGGSGYTF. CDR3 bases: TGTGCCAGCAGCCTCCCAGGGGGCTCTGGCTACACCTTC. The V and J genes are TRBV7-6 and TRBJ1-2, with TRBD1 matching 8 bases. Germline values: CDR1 SGHVS, CDR2 FNYEAQ. The CDR3 length is 13 residues. The trim removed 5 bases at V and 7 bases at J, leaving 6 bases unmatched.